This TCR beta chain is drawn from a study of T cell responses to AZD1222 COVID-19 vaccine. Data came from immunoSEQ multiplex PCR; TCRdb stores just in-frame clones and leaves some out. The table has around 120,000 clones, 85% to 95% seen once; the top ten hold approximately 5%. This clone occurred a few times. Antigen specificity is unknown. Findings of the study overall: Seropositive status at baseline applied to only six AZD1222 recipients. Targets within unmutated variant regions were reportedly found for nearly half of spike-specific TCRs.

CDR3 length: 14 residues. The ends lost 4 bases at V and 7 bases at J; junction bases unmatched: 8. Germline V CDR1 and CDR2: SGHVS, FQNEAQ. The specimen was peripheral blood, collected 28 days after the second AZD1222 dose. The chain carries TRBV7-8 and TRBJ2-7; 9 bases match TRBD1. The origin of this receptor is an adult who received the AZD1222 COVID-19 vaccine. This CDR3 is CASSSGQGLGEQYF. The CDR3 DNA follows: TGTGCCAGCAGCTCAGGACAGGGGTTGGGGGAGCAGTACTTC. The entire variable domain, with the rest obtained from reference TRBV7-8 and TRBJ2-7, is as follows: GAGVSQSPRYKVAKRGQDVALRCDPISGHVSLFWYQQALGQGPEFLTYFQNEAQLDKSGLPSDRFFAERPEGSVSTLKIQRTQQEDSAVYLCASSSGQGLGEQYFGPGTRLTVT.